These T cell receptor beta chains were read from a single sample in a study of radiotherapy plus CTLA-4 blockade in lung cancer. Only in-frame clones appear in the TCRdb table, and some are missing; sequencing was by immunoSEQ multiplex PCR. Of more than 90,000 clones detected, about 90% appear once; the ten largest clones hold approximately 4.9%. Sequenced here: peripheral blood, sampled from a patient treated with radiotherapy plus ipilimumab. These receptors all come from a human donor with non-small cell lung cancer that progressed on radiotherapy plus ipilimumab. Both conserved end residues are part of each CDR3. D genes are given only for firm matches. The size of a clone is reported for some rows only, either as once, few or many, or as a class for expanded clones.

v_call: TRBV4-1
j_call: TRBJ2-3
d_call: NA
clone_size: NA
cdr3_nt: TGCGCCAGCAGCCAGAGACTGGCCCCGGATACGCAGTATTTT
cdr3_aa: CASSQRLAPDTQYF

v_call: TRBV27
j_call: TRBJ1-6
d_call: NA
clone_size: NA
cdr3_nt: TGTGCCAGCAGTATAAATATACAGAGCTCCTATAATTCACCCCTCCACTTT
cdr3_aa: CASSINIQSSYNSPLHF

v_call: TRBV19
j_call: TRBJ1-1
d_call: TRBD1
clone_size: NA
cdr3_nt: TGTGCCAGTAGTACAGGGGAGGGGGACAGGGCGGCTTTCTTT
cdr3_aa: CASSTGEGDRAAFF

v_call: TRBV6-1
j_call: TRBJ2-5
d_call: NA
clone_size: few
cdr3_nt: TGTGCCAGCAGTGGCGGCAGCCAAGAGACCCAGTACTTC
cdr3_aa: CASSGGSQETQYF

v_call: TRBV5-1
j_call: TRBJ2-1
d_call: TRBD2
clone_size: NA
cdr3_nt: TGCGCCAGCAGCTTGGGGGGCGGGAGATACAATGAGCAGTTCTTC
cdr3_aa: CASSLGGGRYNEQFF

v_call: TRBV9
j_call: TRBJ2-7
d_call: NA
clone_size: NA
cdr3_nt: TGTGCCAGCAGCGTAGAGCTAGGCGGCTACGAGCAGTACTTC
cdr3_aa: CASSVELGGYEQYF

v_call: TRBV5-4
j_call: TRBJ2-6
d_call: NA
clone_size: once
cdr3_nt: TGTGCCAGCAGCTTGGAAAGTATTGGAGGGGCCAACGTCCTGACTTTC
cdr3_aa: CASSLESIGGANVLTF

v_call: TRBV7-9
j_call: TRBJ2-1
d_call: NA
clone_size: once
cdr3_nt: TGTGCCAGCAGCTTTGACGGAGGGAGCTCCTACAATGAGCAGTTCTTC
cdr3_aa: CASSFDGGSSYNEQFF

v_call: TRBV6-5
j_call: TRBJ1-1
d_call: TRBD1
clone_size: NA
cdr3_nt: TGTGCCAGCAGTGAACAGGGGAGGACTTTCTTT
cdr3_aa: CASSEQGRTFF

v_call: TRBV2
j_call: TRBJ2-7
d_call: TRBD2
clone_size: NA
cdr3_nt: TGTGCCAGCAGTGACACGGGATTAGGACTAGCGGGAAGCCCCTACGAGCAGTACTTC
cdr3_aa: CASSDTGLGLAGSPYEQYF

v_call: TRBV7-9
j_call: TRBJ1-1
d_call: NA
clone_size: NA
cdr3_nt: TGTGCCAGCTCCATGGGGAGTGAAGCTTTCTTT
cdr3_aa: CASSMGSEAFF

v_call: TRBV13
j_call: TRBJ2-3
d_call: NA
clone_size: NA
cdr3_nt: TGTGCCAGCAGCTTCAGCACAGATACGCAGTATTTT
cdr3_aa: CASSFSTDTQYF

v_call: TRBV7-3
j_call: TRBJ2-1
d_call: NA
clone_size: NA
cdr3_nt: TGTGCCAGCAGCTCCCCGTGGGCAGGGAAGAATGAGCAGTTCTTC
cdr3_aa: CASSSPWAGKNEQFF

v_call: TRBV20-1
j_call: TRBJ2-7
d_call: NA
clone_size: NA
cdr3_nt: TGCAGTGCCAGCAACGACGAGCAGTACTTC
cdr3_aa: CSASNDEQYF

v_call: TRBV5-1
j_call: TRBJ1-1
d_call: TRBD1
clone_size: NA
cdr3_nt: TGCGCCAGCAGCACCCAGGGGGGGGTAGCTGAAGCTTTCTTT
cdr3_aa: CASSTQGGVAEAFF

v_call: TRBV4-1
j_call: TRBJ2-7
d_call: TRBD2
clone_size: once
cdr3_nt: TGCGCCAGCAGCCAAGAGGCTAGCGGGGGGGCAGCCGGTGTCTACGAGCAGTACTTC
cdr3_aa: CASSQEASGGAAGVYEQYF

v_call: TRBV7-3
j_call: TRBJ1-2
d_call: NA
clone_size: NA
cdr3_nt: TGTGCCAGCAGCCTTCAGGGAGGGATGGGTGGCTACACCTTC
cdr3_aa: CASSLQGGMGGYTF

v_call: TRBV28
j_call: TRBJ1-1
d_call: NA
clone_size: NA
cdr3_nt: TGTGCCAGCGGTCCTAGGGGAACTTTCTTT
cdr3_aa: CASGPRGTFF

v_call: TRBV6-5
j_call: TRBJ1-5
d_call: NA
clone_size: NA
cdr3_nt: TGTGCCAGCAGTGATTTGCAGCCCCAGCATTTT
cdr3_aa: CASSDLQPQHF

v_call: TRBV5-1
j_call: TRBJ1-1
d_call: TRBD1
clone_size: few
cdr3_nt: TGCGCCAGCAGCTTGGGGGGACAGGGTTCTGAAGCTTTCTTT
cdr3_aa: CASSLGGQGSEAFF

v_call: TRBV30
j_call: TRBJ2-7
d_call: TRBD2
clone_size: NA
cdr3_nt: TGTGCCTGGAGTGTACCTAGCGGGACGTACGAGCAGTACTTC
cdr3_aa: CAWSVPSGTYEQYF

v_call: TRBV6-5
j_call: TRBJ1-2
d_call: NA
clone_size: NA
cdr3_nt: TGTGCCAGCAGTGCAGGGTCCTATGGCTACACCTTC
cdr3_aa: CASSAGSYGYTF

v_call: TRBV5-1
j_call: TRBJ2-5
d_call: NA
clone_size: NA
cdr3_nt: TGCGCCAGCAGCTCGAGTATCACCGGGACACAGGAGGCCCAGTACTTC
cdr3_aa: CASSSSITGTQEAQYF

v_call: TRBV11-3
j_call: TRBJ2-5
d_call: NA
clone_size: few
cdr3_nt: TGTGCCAGCAGCTCGAGGTCCGGGTACGGCCGCGAGACCCAGTACTTC
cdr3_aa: CASSSRSGYGRETQYF

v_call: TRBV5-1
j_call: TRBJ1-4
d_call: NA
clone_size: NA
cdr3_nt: TGCGCCAGCAGCTTGCGTGGTGAGGAGGATGAAAAACTGTTTTTT
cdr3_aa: CASSLRGEEDEKLFF

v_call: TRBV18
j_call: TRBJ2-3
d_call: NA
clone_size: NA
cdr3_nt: TGTGCCAGCTCACCGAAGGAAGATACGCAGTATTTT
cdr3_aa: CASSPKEDTQYF

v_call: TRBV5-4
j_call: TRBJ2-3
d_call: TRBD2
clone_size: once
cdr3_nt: TGTGCCAGCAGCCCGGGCGGGAGGGAGGCAGATACGCAGTATTTT
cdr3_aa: CASSPGGREADTQYF

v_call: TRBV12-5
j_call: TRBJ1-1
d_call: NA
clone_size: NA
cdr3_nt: TGTGCTAGTGGCAACGTGGGGAACACTGAAGCTTTCTTT
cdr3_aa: CASGNVGNTEAFF